These T cell receptor beta chains were read from a single sample in a study of CXCR3-negative and CXCR3-positive naive CD8 T cells. After re-calling the 5' RACE reads, TCRdb lists one entry per CDR3 protein, DNA absent. Its table lists 46,000 or so distinct CDR3 sequences. Material for sequencing was naive CXCR3- CD8+ T cells from blood. These TCRs come from a human donor in good health. Some clones in this sample may be carry-over from other donors' samples. Each CDR3 is given with its conserved first and last residue.

j_call	v_call	cdr3_aa
TRBJ2-7	TRBV15	CATSKQGAKEQYF
TRBJ2-1	TRBV5-6	CASSPLRRESEQFF
TRBJ2-5	TRBV20-1	CSAPGLAGGPETQYF
TRBJ2-3	TRBV23-1	CASSQFSGATSGGTDTQYF
TRBJ2-5	TRBV28	CASSLPSTGIEETQYF
TRBJ2-2	TRBV28	CASSPLHSTDTGELFF
TRBJ2-1	TRBV5-1	CASSLGEGLYNEQFF
TRBJ2-4	TRBV29-1	CSVEDGGDRDKNIQYF
TRBJ2-2	TRBV28	CASSLGWGQVTGELFF
TRBJ2-3	TRBV28	CASSFLAGVADTQYF
TRBJ2-1	TRBV28	CASSLDLAGGFNEQFF
TRBJ2-1	TRBV6-6	CATDNYNEQFF
TRBJ2-2	TRBV6-2/TRBV6-3	CASSYSVGDTGELFF
TRBJ2-7	TRBV6-1	CATGAWTSGSYEQYF
TRBJ1-1	TRBV5-1	CASSRTGNTEAFF
TRBJ2-5	TRBV7-2	CASSLFLARVEF
TRBJ1-5	TRBV5-5	CASSLAGYRPQHF
TRBJ2-7	TRBV28	CASSLRGGDSYEQYF
TRBJ2-7	TRBV9	CASSVDFGGSYEQYF
TRBJ2-1	TRBV29-1	CSVGGKPNEQFF
TRBJ1-2	TRBV7-2	CASSAGTGGGGYTF
TRBJ2-1	TRBV7-9	CASSPLFPAAEQFF
TRBJ2-1	TRBV3-1	CASSQRLADEQFF
TRBJ2-3	TRBV28	CASSLYGDSSTDTQYF